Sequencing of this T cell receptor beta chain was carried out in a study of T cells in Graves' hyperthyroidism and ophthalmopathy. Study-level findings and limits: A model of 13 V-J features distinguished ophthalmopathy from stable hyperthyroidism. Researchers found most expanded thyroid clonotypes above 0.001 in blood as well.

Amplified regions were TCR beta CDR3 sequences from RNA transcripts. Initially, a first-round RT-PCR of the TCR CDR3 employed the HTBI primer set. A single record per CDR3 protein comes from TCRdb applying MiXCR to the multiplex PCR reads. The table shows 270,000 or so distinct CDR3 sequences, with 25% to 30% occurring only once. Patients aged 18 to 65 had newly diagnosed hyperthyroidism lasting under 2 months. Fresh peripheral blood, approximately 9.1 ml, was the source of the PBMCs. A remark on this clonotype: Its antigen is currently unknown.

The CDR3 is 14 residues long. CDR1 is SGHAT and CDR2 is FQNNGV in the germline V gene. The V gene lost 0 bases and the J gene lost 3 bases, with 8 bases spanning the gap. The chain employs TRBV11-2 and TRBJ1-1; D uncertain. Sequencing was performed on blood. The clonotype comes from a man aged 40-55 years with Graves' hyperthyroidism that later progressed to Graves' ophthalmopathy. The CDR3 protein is CASSLERLYTEAFF. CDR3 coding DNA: TGTGCCAGCAGCTTAGAGCGCCTATACACTGAAGCTTTCTTT. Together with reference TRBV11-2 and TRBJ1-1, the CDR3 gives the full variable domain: EAGVAQSPRYKIIEKRQSVAFWCNPISGHATLYWYQQILGQGPKLLIQFQNNGVVDDSQLPKDRFSAERLKGVDSTLKIQPAKLEDSAVYLCASSLERLYTEAFFGQGTRLTVV.